The 15 T cell receptor beta chains below all came from one sample that was sequenced in a study of blood T cell repertoires in COVID-19 (dated by TCRdb to about 2020). Library construction relied on the immunoSEQ multiplex PCR assay. The table comes from immuneACCESS by way of TCRdb, which keeps in-frame sequences with V and J called. Part of the clones is missing from these tables; in studies checked, under half for an unresolved V gene and the rest for unknown reasons. Counted in this sample were just under 45,000 clones; approximately 86% of them appeared once. The ten largest account for 23% of the sample. Sequencing was carried out using peripheral blood. The receptor source for this set is a woman of 80 years or more in a cohort sampled during active or convalescent COVID-19.

The J gene is TRBJ2-7, the V gene TRBV7-9, with D uncertain. The length of the CDR3 is 12 residues. The V and J ends lost 5 bases and 5 bases respectively, with 10 bases between them. CDR1 is SEHNR and CDR2 is FQNEAQ in the germline V gene (reference sequence). CDR3 nucleotide sequence: TGTGCCAGCAGCCATGGCCACCACGAGCAGTACTTC. Protein: CASSHGHHEQYF.

The chain uses TRBV2 and TRBJ2-3, with a weak D call TRBD2 (6 bases). V gave up 7 bases and J gave up 2 bases, with 7 bases separating them. Germline CDR1 and CDR2: SNHLY and FYNNEI. This CDR3 region has 12 residues. The CDR3 sequence is CASTGDTDTQYF. The CDR3 coding sequence is TGTGCCAGCACGGGGGACACAGATACGCAGTATTTT.

J is TRBJ2-1 and V is TRBV12-5; tentative D call: TRBD2 (6 bases). Trimming took off 1 base at V and 0 bases at J, with 10 bases between the two ends. This CDR3 spans 16 amino acids. From germline, CDR1 is LGHNT and CDR2 FRNRAP. The DNA of the CDR3 is TGTGCTAGTGGTTTGGGTCTAGCGCCCTCCTACAATGAGCAGTTCTTC. Amino acids: CASGLGLAPSYNEQFF.

This sequence joins TRBV19 and TRBJ1-1; 7 bases align to TRBD1. Germline CDR1 and CDR2: LNHDA and SQIVND (reference sequence). V dropped 4 bases and J dropped 4; count of bases not matched to a gene: 6. The CDR3 is made up of 14 amino acids. The CDR3 coding sequence is TGTGCCAGTAGTAAAGGACAGGCGTCCACTGAAGCTTTCTTT. Translating gives CASSKGQASTEAFF.

V gene TRBV12-1 combines with J gene TRBJ1-5. TRBV12-1 is flagged as a pseudogene. The CDR3 covers 12 residues. In nucleotides, the CDR3 is TGTGCCAGCAGCTTCGAGGATCAGCCCCAGCATTTT. Amino acids: CASSFEDQPQHF.

In nucleotides, the CDR3 is TGCGCCAGCAGCAAAGACAGGGCCTCTAATGAAAAACTGTTTTTT. Translating gives CASSKDRASNEKLFF. The chain carries TRBV5-1 and TRBJ1-4, with 7 bases aligning to TRBD1. The CDR3 contains 15 residues. The ends lost 4 bases at V and 3 bases at J; junction bases unmatched: 6. The germline V gene encodes CDR1 SGHRS and CDR2 YFSETQ.

The chain recombines TRBV7-3 with TRBJ1-1; no reliable D call. This CDR3 region has 16 residues. The germline V and J ends were trimmed by 6 bases and 4 bases, with 21 bases remaining between them. Germline CDR1 is SGHTA and CDR2 is FQGTGA. CDR3 amino acids: CASRSAGVRLGTEAFF. The CDR3 nucleotides read TGTGCCAGCAGGTCTGCCGGGGTCCGCCTCGGCACTGAAGCTTTCTTT.

This clone was detected only a few times. The rearrangement links TRBV7-2 to TRBJ1-1, with TRBD1 as a possible D gene (5 bases). V lost 5 bases to trimming and J lost 4 bases, with 17 bases between them. Looked up from germline, CDR1 is SGHTA and CDR2 is FQGNSA. This CDR3 spans 15 amino acids. CDR3 nucleotides: TGTGCCAGCAGCCCGGGGGTAGGCGTTGGCACTGAAGCTTTCTTT. Its protein is CASSPGVGVGTEAFF.

The chain carries TRBV4-1 and TRBJ1-1; D uncertain. This CDR3 is built from 14 residues. CDR1 and CDR2 (germline): MGHRA, YSYEKL. V was cut by 0 bases and J by 5 bases, with 10 bases left in between. This CDR3 reads CASSQEMGPTEAFF. The DNA for the CDR3 is TGCGCCAGCAGCCAAGAGATGGGCCCTACTGAAGCTTTCTTT.

This sequence joins TRBV11-3 and TRBJ2-7; maybe TRBD2 (7 bases). This CDR3 contains 16 residues. Trimming cost V 1 base and J 0 bases, with 13 bases left between them. The germline V gene has CDR1 SGHNT and CDR2 YENEEA. The CDR3 protein is CASSLGGGGFSYEQYF. The CDR3 nucleotides read TGTGCCAGCAGCTTAGGGGGGGGCGGTTTCTCCTACGAGCAGTACTTC. The whole variable domain, remainder taken from reference TRBV11-3 and TRBJ2-7, is EAGVVQSPRYKIIEKKQPVAFWCNPISGHNTLYWYLQNLGQGPELLIRYENEEAVDDSQLPKDRFSAERLKGVDSTLKIQPAELGDSAVYLCASSLGGGGFSYEQYFGPGTRLTVT.

This sequence joins TRBV7-8 and TRBJ1-2, with D hard to call. The CDR3 extends over 12 amino acids. Per the germline V gene, CDR1 is SGHVS and CDR2 is FQNEAQ. The V end lost 5 bases, the J end lost 4 bases, and 8 bases lay between the germline ends. CDR3 DNA: TGTGCCAGCAGCCCGGGGAGCTATGGCTACACCTTC. Translating gives CASSPGSYGYTF.

This chain uses TRBV5-6 with TRBJ2-7, with 9 nucleotides matching TRBD1. Germline V CDR1 and CDR2: SGHDT, YYEEEE. The CDR3 is 19 residues long. Unmatched junction bases numbered 20, after V lost 1 base and J lost 6 bases. This chain's CDR3 is CASSLNVIFGTGSLGEQYF. CDR3 coding DNA: TGTGCCAGCAGCTTGAATGTAATTTTCGGGACAGGGTCTTTAGGCGAGCAGTACTTC.

The chain carries TRBV5-1 and TRBJ1-5; 7 positions agree with TRBD1. Germline assignment: CDR1 SGHRS and CDR2 YFSETQ. The CDR3 is 13 residues long. V shed 3 bases and J 4 bases; nucleotides not matched to a gene: 1. The CDR3 DNA follows: TGCGCCAGCAGCTGGACAGGAAATCAGCCCCAGCATTTT. Translating gives CASSWTGNQPQHF.

V is TRBV9 and J is TRBJ1-2; D might be TRBD1 (6 bases). Germline V gene data show CDR1 as SGDLS and CDR2 as YYNGEE. V dropped 3 bases and J dropped 8 bases, with 17 bases sitting between them. The CDR3 is made up of 14 amino acids. The CDR3 sequence: CASSDRQALRGYTF. The CDR3, as DNA: TGTGCCAGCAGCGACCGACAGGCCCTGCGAGGCTACACCTTC.

V is TRBV7-2 and J is TRBJ2-1; weak D call: TRBD1 (6 bases). Germline-derived CDR1 and CDR2 are SGHTA and FQGNSA. V dropped 6 bases and J dropped 2 bases, with 11 bases sitting between them. The CDR3 covers 14 residues. In DNA form, the CDR3 reads TGTGCCAGCAGGTACGACAGGACCTACAATGAGCAGTTCTTC. Protein sequence: CASRYDRTYNEQFF. The entire variable domain, with the rest obtained from reference TRBV7-2 and TRBJ2-1, is as follows: GAGVSQSPSNKVTEKGKDVELRCDPISGHTALYWYRQSLGQGLEFLIYFQGNSAPDKSGLPSDRFSAERTGGSVSTLTIQRTQQEDSAVYLCASRYDRTYNEQFFGPGTRLTVL.